Each of the 15 T cell receptor beta chains below was sequenced from the same sample in a study of blood T cell repertoires in COVID-19. The assay was immunoSEQ multiplex PCR, and TCRdb's table has in-frame clones only and misses some. Seen here are 300,000 to 350,000 clones, over 80% observed once, and the top ten hold around 4.6%. The sequencing sample was made of PBMCs or T cells enriched from blood (not recorded which). These receptors were taken from a man aged 30 to 39 who had recovered from COVID-19.

This sequence joins TRBV5-1 and TRBJ1-4; 7 nucleotides line up with TRBD1. The J segment lost 3 bases and the V segment lost 5 bases, leaving 7 bases of the junction unmatched. This CDR3 is 15 amino acids long. The germline V gene encodes CDR1 SGHRS and CDR2 YFSETQ. The CDR3 bases are TGCGCCAGCAGGCCGGTGCAGGGGGCTAATGAAAAACTGTTTTTT. Its translation is CASRPVQGANEKLFF.

The V and J genes are TRBV7-4 and TRBJ1-5, with a possible D match to TRBD1 (5 bases). Per germline, CDR1 SGHVT and CDR2 SQSDAQ. The length of the CDR3 is 14 residues. Trimming stripped 3 bases from V and 3 bases from J, with 9 bases between. The CDR3 sequence: CASSLGQINQPQHF. The CDR3 nucleotides read TGTGCCAGCAGCTTGGGGCAGATCAATCAGCCCCAGCATTTT.

The chain carries TRBV6-4 and TRBJ2-1; 9 bases are a match to TRBD2. Germline V CDR1 and CDR2: MRHNA, SNTAGT. V shed 0 bases and J 12 bases; nucleotides not matched to a gene: 6. The CDR3 has 14 residues. CDR3 nucleotides: TGTGCCAGCAGTGACTCGGCTAGCGGGGTTTTGCAGTTCTTC. As protein: CASSDSASGVLQFF.

This clone was observed once. The V gene is TRBV21-1, the J gene TRBJ2-2; the table's TRBD1 call for D was not verified on the DNA. TRBV21-1 corresponds to a pseudogene. The CDR3 consists of 16 residues. CDR3 coding DNA: TGTGCCAGCAGCAAAGCAAGAAGGGGGCCGGGCGGGGAGCTGTTTTTT. Amino acids: CASSKARRGPGGELFF.

In its sample, this clone was seen once. This rearrangement joins TRBV4-2 to TRBJ2-4; D remains unclear. V lost 1 base and J lost 5, with 12 bases in between. Germline CDR1 reads LGHNA; CDR2 reads YNFKEQ. CDR3 length: 15 amino acids. As DNA, the CDR3 is TGTGCCAGCAGCCAAGGTCCTGGCAGTGAAAACATTCAGTACTTC. Translated: CASSQGPGSENIQYF.

This chain uses TRBV10-2 with TRBJ2-3; D call uncertain. The length of the CDR3 is 12 residues. The germline V gene encodes CDR1 WSHSY and CDR2 SAAADI. V was pared by 6 bases and J by 0 bases, with 4 bases between. The CDR3 bases are TGCGCCAGCAGATCTAGCACAGATACGCAGTATTTT. Its protein is CASRSSTDTQYF.

DNA of the CDR3: TGTGCCAGCAGCCAAGCGGTCCGGGAGACCCAGTACTTC. This gives the protein CASSQAVRETQYF. The gene calls are TRBV4-2 and TRBJ2-5; unclear D gene. Germline V CDR1 and CDR2: LGHNA, YNFKEQ. The ends were cut back, 1 base at V and 5 bases at J, with 8 bases in the middle. The length of the CDR3 is 13 residues.

This sequence joins TRBV19 and TRBJ2-7, with a possible D match to TRBD2 (6 bases). CDR3 length: 15 amino acids. The V gene's germline CDR1 is LNHDA and CDR2 SQIVND (reference sequence). The ends were cut back, 7 bases at V and 3 bases at J, with 19 bases in the middle. CDR3 in DNA: TGTGCCAGTACCCCAACGTGGAGGGGAAACTACGAGCAGTACTTC. Protein sequence: CASTPTWRGNYEQYF.

This clone was detected a few times. The chain couples TRBV28 to TRBJ1-2, with TRBD1 identical over 9 bases. After removal of 5 bases from V and 4 bases from J, the junction contained 2 bases not matched to a gene. Germline V gives CDR1 MDHEN, CDR2 SYDVKM. There are 13 residues in the CDR3. The CDR3 reads CASSGQGSYGYTF. In DNA, the CDR3 is TGTGCCAGCAGTGGACAGGGGAGCTATGGCTACACCTTC.

The chain uses TRBV5-6 and TRBJ1-1, with a weak D call TRBD1 (5 bases). The V gene lost 3 bases and the J gene lost 5 bases, with 8 bases spanning the gap. The CDR3 runs 12 residues. Germline CDR1 and CDR2: SGHDT and YYEEEE. CDR3 protein: CASSSGLTEAFF. CDR3 DNA: TGTGCCAGCAGCTCAGGGTTAACTGAAGCTTTCTTT.

Of note for this clone: Additional DNA sequences in this sample encode the identical CDR3. V gene TRBV28 combines with J gene TRBJ2-5, with 11 bases aligning to TRBD2. The germline CDR1 and CDR2 sequences are MDHEN and SYDVKM. Unmatched junction bases numbered 5, after V lost 2 bases and J lost 3 bases. The CDR3 has 16 amino acids. In nucleotides, the CDR3 is TGTGCCAGCAGTTTAGGTCTAGCGGGGGGCGAAGAGACCCAGTACTTC. Residues: CASSLGLAGGEETQYF.

The chain links TRBV3-1 (or the pseudogene TRBV3-2) to TRBJ2-3; 7 bases agree with TRBD2. Germline V CDR1 and CDR2: LGHDT, YNNKEL (reference sequence). After removal of 1 base from V and 5 bases from J, the junction contained 9 bases not matched to a gene. CDR3 length: 16 amino acids. For the CDR3, the DNA is TGTGCCAGCAGCCAAGCTGCGGGGAGGGGTCGAGATACGCAGTATTTT. The encoded protein is CASSQAAGRGRDTQYF.

This chain uses TRBV4-1 with TRBJ1-6, with 8 bases identical to TRBD1. Per germline, CDR1 MGHRA and CDR2 YSYEKL. This CDR3 spans 17 amino acids. V shed 3 bases, J shed 7 bases, and the junction held 11 bases outside the gene matches. The CDR3 sequence: CASSHPHPGQANSPLHF. The CDR3 bases are TGCGCCAGCAGCCATCCTCATCCGGGACAGGCGAATTCACCCCTCCACTTT.

This chain links TRBV2 with TRBJ2-7, with 8 bases that match TRBD2. The CDR3 runs 13 residues. V shed 5 bases and J 5 bases; nucleotides not matched to a gene: 5. Germline V gene lookup returns CDR1 SNHLY and CDR2 FYNNEI. CDR3 in amino acids: CASSPGLVHEQYF. The CDR3 region has the DNA TGTGCCAGCAGTCCGGGACTAGTCCACGAGCAGTACTTC.

The chain employs TRBV6-5 and TRBJ2-3; 7 bases match TRBD1. The CDR3 length is 14 residues. CDR1 MNHEY and CDR2 SVGAGI come from the germline V gene. V dropped 6 bases and J dropped 2; count of bases not matched to a gene: 5. The CDR3 sequence is CASRVQGFTDTQYF. The CDR3 nucleotides are TGTGCCAGCAGGGTACAGGGGTTCACAGATACGCAGTATTTT.